This is a list of T cell receptor beta chains from one sample in a study of T cells in Graves' hyperthyroidism and ophthalmopathy. Via MiXCR, TCRdb re-called the multiplex PCR reads, giving one row per CDR3 protein. The table shows about 690,000 distinct CDR3 sequences, with around 16% occurring only once. The specimen sequenced was blood. Receptor source: a man aged 50 to 59 with Graves' hyperthyroidism. Each CDR3 is given with its conserved first and last residue. The D gene is left open where the match is weak. Rows give clone size only sometimes, using once, few, many, or a class for an expanded clone.

>TRBJ1-1|many|TRBD1|TRBV5-1|13
CASSEGQGIEAFF
TGCGCCAGCAGCGAGGGACAGGGCATCGAAGCTTTCTTT
>TRBJ1-2|many|NA|TRBV20-1|12
CSARVPGEGYTF
TGCAGTGCTAGAGTCCCAGGGGAAGGCTACACCTTC
>TRBJ2-2|few|TRBD2|TRBV3-1|17
CASSQDPAGGRTGELFF
TGTGCCAGCAGCCAAGACCCAGCGGGAGGGCGGACCGGGGAGCTGTTTTTT
>TRBJ1-2|NA|TRBD1|TRBV2|17
CASSERGGQGQDYGYTF
TGTGCCAGCAGTGAGAGGGGGGGACAGGGGCAAGACTATGGCTACACCTTC
>TRBJ1-2|few|TRBD1|TRBV9|15
CASSPDTGGGDGYTF
TGTGCCAGCAGCCCCGACACAGGGGGCGGCGATGGCTACACCTTC
>TRBJ2-5|many|NA|TRBV7-9|13
CASSLAIRETQYF
TGTGCCAGCAGCTTAGCGATTCGAGAGACCCAGTACTTC
>TRBJ2-7|many|TRBD2|TRBV28|13
CASRTSGAYEQYF
TGTGCCAGCAGGACTAGCGGGGCCTACGAGCAGTACTTC
>TRBJ2-1|NA|NA|TRBV5-1|13
CASSLVQYNEQFF
TGCGCCAGCAGCTTGGTTCAGTACAATGAGCAGTTCTTC
>TRBJ2-7|many|NA|TRBV18|12
CASSQTSYEQYF
TGTGCCAGCAGCCAGACCTCCTACGAGCAGTACTTC
>TRBJ2-7|many|TRBD1|TRBV28|12
CATRGTEDEQYF
TGTGCCACCAGGGGGACGGAGGACGAGCAGTACTTC
>TRBJ2-7|many|NA|TRBV3-1|13
CASSPRQVYEQYF
TGTGCCAGCAGCCCTCGCCAAGTCTACGAGCAGTACTTC
>TRBJ2-3|many|TRBD1|TRBV18|14
CASSPGQDTDTQYF
TGTGCCAGCTCACCCGGACAGGACACAGATACGCAGTATTTT
>TRBJ2-2|few|NA|TRBV7-3|14
CASSAGYTGGELFF
TGTGCCAGCAGCGCCGGGTACACCGGCGGGGAGCTGTTTTTT
>TRBJ2-2|many|NA|TRBV20-1|15
CSARDQEGYTGELFF
TGCAGTGCTAGAGATCAAGAGGGATACACCGGGGAGCTGTTTTTT
>TRBJ1-1|NA|NA|TRBV3-1|14
CASSHNGGRVEAFF
TGTGCCAGCAGCCATAACGGCGGGAGGGTTGAAGCTTTCTTT
>TRBJ1-1|many|NA|TRBV5-1|13
CASSFGQNTEAFF
TGTGCCAGCAGCTTTGGACAGAACACTGAAGCTTTCTTT
>TRBJ2-7|NA|NA|TRBV9|15
CASSVGGGGTYEQYF
TGTGCCAGCAGCGTAGGGGGAGGGGGTACTTACGAGCAGTACTTC
>TRBJ2-5|NA|TRBD2|TRBV11-2|15
CASSLVTSGQETQYF
TGTGCCAGCAGCTTAGTGACTAGCGGACAAGAGACCCAGTACTTC
>TRBJ2-4|NA|NA|TRBV28|14
CASKKAGTVVFQYF
TGTGCCAGCAAAAAAGCCGGGACGGTTGTTTTTCAGTACTTC
>TRBJ1-2|once|TRBD1|TRBV29-1|12
CSGLQGSGGYTF
TGCAGCGGCCTACAGGGGAGTGGGGGCTACACCTTC
>TRBJ1-4|few|TRBD1|TRBV7-2|18
CASSAGALRGLTNEKLLF
TGTGCCAGCAGCGCGGGGGCTCTCAGGGGGCTAACTAATGAAAAACTGCTTTTT
>TRBJ2-5|many|TRBD1|TRBV24-1|15
CATSDTRTGGETQYF
TGTGCCACCAGTGATACCCGGACAGGGGGAGAGACCCAGTACTTC
>TRBJ2-5|NA|TRBD1|TRBV20-1|16
CSATMPGTEGLQTQYF
TGCAGTGCCACCATGCCCGGGACAGAGGGTTTGCAGACCCAGTACTTC
>TRBJ1-6|NA|NA|TRBV4-3|14
CASSPSPYDSPLHF
TGCGCCAGCAGCCCATCACCGTACGATTCACCCCTCCACTTT
>TRBJ1-1|many|TRBD1|TRBV6-1|14
CASSKTGVNTEAFF
TGTGCCAGCAGTAAAACAGGGGTGAACACTGAAGCTTTCTTT
>TRBJ1-3|few|NA|TRBV11-2|14
CASRGPSSGNTIYF
TGTGCCAGCAGGGGGCCGAGCTCTGGAAACACCATATATTTT
>TRBJ1-4|many|TRBD1|TRBV28|14
CASSFTGVLEKLFF
TGTGCCAGCAGTTTTACAGGGGTACTCGAAAAACTGTTTTTT
>TRBJ2-3|many|NA|TRBV20-1|11
CSASTGDTQYF
TGCAGTGCTAGCACCGGAGATACGCAGTATTTT
>TRBJ2-7|few|NA|TRBV9|13
CASSVNSGYGQYF
TGTGCCAGCAGCGTCAACAGCGGCTACGGGCAGTACTTC
>TRBJ2-3|NA|TRBD1|TRBV10-3|16
CAISDLRDRVTDTQYF
TGTGCCATCAGTGACCTCCGGGACAGGGTTACAGATACGCAGTATTTT
>TRBJ2-3|NA|TRBD2|TRBV19|15
CASTQLAGAPDTQYF
TGTGCCAGTACCCAGCTAGCGGGAGCCCCCGATACGCAGTATTTT
>TRBJ2-3|NA|NA|TRBV5-1|13
CASGRRDTDTQYF
TGCGCCAGCGGTCGACGGGACACAGATACGCAGTATTTT
>TRBJ1-1|many|NA|TRBV12-3/TRBV12-4|11
CASSSTGEAFF
TGTGCCAGCAGTTCAACAGGGGAAGCTTTCTTT